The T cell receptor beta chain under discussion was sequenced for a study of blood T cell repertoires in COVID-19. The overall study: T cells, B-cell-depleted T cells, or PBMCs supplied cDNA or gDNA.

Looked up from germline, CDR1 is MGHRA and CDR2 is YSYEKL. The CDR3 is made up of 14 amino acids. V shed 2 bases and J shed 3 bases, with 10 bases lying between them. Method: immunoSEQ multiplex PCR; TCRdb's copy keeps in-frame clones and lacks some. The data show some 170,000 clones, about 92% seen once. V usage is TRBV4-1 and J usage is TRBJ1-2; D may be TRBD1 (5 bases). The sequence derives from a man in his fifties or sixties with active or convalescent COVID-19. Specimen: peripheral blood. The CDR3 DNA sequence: TGCGCCAGCAGCCAACCGACAGATCACTATGGCTACACCTTC. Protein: CASSQPTDHYGYTF.